A single T cell receptor beta chain is shown here with its context. Its matching antigen is unknown. This record comes from a study of human T cells and chemical hapten exposure. General study points: Compared with pre-sensitization or healthy control sets, expanded TCRs clustered more.

Noted time point: pre-sensitization, week 0. Treatment noted: therapeutic diphenylcyclopropenone sensitization with weekly scalp DPC. Every donor had alopecia and was 18 to 70 years old; all were suitable for DPC. Unfractionated whole blood was the source of the extracted total RNA. TCRdb re-called the RACE reads with MiXCR, one entry per CDR3 protein. The sample holds 90,000 or so distinct CDR3 sequences, roughly 8.5% seen once. This TCR derives from a middle-aged man with alopecia areata. Some clones in this sample may be carry-over from other donors' samples. The sample in question was whole blood, obtained in connection with sensitization to the hapten diphenylcyclopropenone (DPC).

The CDR3 spells CASSLAAQSSYEQYF. In nucleotides, the CDR3 is TGTGCCAGCAGTTTAGCGGCTCAGAGCTCCTACGAGCAGTACTTC. This chain joins TRBV28 and TRBJ2-7; D remains unclear. CDR3 length equals 15 residues. V shed 2 bases and J shed 0 bases, with 11 bases lying between them. Germline lookup yields CDR1 MDHEN and CDR2 SYDVKM.